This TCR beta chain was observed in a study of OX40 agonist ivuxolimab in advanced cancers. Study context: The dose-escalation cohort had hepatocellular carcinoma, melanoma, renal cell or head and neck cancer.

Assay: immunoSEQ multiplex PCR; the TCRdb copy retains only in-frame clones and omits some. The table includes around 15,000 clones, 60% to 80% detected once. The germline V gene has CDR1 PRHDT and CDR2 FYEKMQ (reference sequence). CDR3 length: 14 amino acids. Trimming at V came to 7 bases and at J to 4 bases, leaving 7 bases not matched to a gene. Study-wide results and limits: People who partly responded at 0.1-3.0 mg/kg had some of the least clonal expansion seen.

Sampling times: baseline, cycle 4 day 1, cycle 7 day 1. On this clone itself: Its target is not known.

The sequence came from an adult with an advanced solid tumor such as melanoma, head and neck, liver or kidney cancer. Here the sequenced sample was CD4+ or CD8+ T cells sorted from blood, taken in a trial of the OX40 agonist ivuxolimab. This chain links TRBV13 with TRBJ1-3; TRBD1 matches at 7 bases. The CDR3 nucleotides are TGTGCCAGCACCCACAGGGGCTCCGGAAACACCATATATTTT. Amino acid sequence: CASTHRGSGNTIYF.